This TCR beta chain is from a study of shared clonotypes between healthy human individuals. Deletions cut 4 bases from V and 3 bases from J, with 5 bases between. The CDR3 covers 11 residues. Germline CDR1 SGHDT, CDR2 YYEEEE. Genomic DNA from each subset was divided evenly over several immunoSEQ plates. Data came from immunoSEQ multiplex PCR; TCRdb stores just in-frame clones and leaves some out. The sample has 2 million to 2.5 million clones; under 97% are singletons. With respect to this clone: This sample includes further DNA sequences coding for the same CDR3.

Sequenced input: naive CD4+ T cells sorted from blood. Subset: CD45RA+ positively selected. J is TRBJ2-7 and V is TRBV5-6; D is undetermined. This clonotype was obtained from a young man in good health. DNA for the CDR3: TGTGCCAGCAGCCTTAACTACGAGCAGTACTTC. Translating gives CASSLNYEQYF.